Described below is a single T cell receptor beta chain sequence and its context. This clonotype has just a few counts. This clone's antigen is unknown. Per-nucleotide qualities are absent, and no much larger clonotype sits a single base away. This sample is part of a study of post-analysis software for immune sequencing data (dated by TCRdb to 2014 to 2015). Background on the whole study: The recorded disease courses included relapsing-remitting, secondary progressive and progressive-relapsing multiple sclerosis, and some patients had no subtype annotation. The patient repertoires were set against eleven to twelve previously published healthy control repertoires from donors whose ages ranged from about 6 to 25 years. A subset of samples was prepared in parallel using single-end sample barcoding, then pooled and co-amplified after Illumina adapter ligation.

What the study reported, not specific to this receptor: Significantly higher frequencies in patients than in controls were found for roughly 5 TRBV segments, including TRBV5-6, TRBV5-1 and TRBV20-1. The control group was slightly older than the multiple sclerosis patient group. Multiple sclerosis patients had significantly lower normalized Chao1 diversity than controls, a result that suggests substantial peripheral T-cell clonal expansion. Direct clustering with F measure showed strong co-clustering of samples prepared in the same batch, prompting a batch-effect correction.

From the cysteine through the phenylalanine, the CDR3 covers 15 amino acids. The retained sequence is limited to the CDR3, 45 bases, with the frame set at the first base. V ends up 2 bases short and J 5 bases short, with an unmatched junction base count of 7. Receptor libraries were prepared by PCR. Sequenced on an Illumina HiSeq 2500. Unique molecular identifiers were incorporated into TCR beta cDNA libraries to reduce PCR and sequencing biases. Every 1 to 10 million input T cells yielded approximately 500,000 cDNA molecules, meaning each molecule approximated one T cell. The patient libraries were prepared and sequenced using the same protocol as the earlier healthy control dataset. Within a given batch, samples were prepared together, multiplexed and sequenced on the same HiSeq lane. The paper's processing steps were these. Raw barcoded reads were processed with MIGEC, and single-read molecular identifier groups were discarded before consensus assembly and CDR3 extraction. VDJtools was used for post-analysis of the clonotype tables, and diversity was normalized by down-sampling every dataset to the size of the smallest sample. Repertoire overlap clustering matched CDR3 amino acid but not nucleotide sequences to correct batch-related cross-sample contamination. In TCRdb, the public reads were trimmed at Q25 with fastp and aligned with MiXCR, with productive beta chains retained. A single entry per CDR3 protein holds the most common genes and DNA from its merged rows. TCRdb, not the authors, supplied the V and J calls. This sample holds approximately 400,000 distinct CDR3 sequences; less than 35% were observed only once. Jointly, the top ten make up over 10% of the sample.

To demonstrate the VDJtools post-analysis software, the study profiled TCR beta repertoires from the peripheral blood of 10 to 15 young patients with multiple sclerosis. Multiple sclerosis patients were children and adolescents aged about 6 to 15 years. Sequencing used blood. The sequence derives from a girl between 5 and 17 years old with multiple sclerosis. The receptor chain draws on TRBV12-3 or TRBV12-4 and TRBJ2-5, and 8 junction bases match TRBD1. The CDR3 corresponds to CASSLTGQVRETQYF. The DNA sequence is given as TGTGCCAGCAGTTTAACGGGACAGGTCAGGGAGACCCAGTACTTC.